This T cell receptor (beta chain) is drawn from a study of T cell repertoires in cytomegalovirus infection. Study-level background: Shared public TCR beta signatures pointed to both CMV infection and a matching HLA type. Overall study findings and caveats: The response measured ex vivo was dominated by TCR beta clonotypes (HLA-C-restricted and CMV-specific). Identification of carriers of CMV plus the relevant HLA was achieved through cumulative public TCR beta family frequency.

Each CDR3 protein is one row after TCRdb ran MiXCR on the reads. Here the sample spans roughly 600,000 distinct CDR3 sequences, approximately 24% being singletons. Ten or more counts support this clonotype. Its antigen remains unidentified. This CDR3 spans 16 amino acids. Between the trimmed V and J ends, which lost 0 bases and 2 bases, there was a span of 11 bases. The germline gives CDR1 ENHRY, CDR2 SYGVKD. This sequence originates from a human donor in good health (CMV status not recorded). Some clones in this sample may be carry-over from other donors' samples. V usage is TRBV10-3 and J usage is TRBJ2-4, with D possibly matching TRBD1 (6 bases). The sample taken for sequencing was CD8+ T cells from PBMCs. The CDR3 sequence is CAISESNQGPKNIQYF. CDR3 nucleotide sequence: TGTGCCATCAGTGAGTCGAATCAGGGGCCCAAAAACATTCAGTACTTC.